These 24 T cell receptor beta chains were all obtained from the same sample, sequenced in a study of CXCR3-negative and CXCR3-positive naive CD8 T cells. All TRB cDNA libraries came from 5' RACE performed with UMI labels. One entry per CDR3 protein, without DNA, is what TCRdb gives after re-calling the 5' RACE reads. The sample data list tens of thousands of distinct CDR3 sequences. What was sequenced was memory CD8+ T cells from blood. The receptors here all came from a human donor in good health. Some clones in this sample may be carry-over from other donors' samples.

V and J are TRBV14 and TRBJ2-2; TCRdb designates TRBD1, a call that cannot be tested without DNA. Germline CDR1 is SGHDN and CDR2 is FVKESK. This CDR3 spans 17 amino acids. CDR3: CASSQILDRERTGELFF.

The chain joins TRBV19 to TRBJ2-1; TCRdb picks TRBD1, but there is no DNA to check that call. Looked up from germline, CDR1 is LNHDA and CDR2 is SQIVND (reference sequence). The CDR3 runs 15 residues. This CDR3 reads CASSIMGQGLNEQFF.

This chain connects TRBV9 to TRBJ1-1; TCRdb reports TRBD1, a call that lacks DNA to check it against. The CDR3 length is 14 residues. CDR1 is SGDLS, CDR2 YYNGEE, per germline. The CDR3 here is CASSVGSGSLEAFF.

This CDR3 is CASSQGRMNTEAFF. This rearrangement joins TRBV4-3 to TRBJ1-1. Germline-derived CDR1 and CDR2 are LGHNA and YSLEER. This CDR3 contains 14 residues.

This clonotype is identified as medium-sized from frequency. J is TRBJ2-1 and V is TRBV7-9. Germline V lookup: CDR1 SEHNR, CDR2 FQNEAQ (reference sequence). The CDR3 extends over 15 amino acids. CDR3: CASSLEDLPVNEQFF.

The V call is TRBV28, the J call TRBJ2-5; TCRdb outputs TRBD2, but without DNA this stays unchecked. The CDR3 sequence is 14 residues long. In germline, CDR1 is MDHEN, CDR2 SYDVKM. CDR3 sequence reads: CASYSGGIQETQYF.

This chain uses TRBV7-2 with TRBJ2-1; TCRdb gives TRBD1 as the D gene, but with no DNA this cannot be confirmed. The germline V gene encodes CDR1 SGHTA and CDR2 FQGNSA. The CDR3 consists of 15 residues. The CDR3 here is CASSLQGRKSNEQFF.

Frequency places this clonotype as medium-sized. This chain joins TRBV6-4 and TRBJ2-3; the TCRdb call, TRBD2, lacks DNA for checking. This CDR3 is 15 amino acids long. Germline CDR1 MRHNA, CDR2 SNTAGT. The CDR3 protein is CASRRDYLGTDTQYF.

The gene calls are TRBV6-2 or TRBV6-3 and TRBJ2-5; absent DNA, TCRdb's TRBD2 call cannot be checked. Germline lookup yields CDR1 MNHEY and CDR2 SVGEGT. The length of the CDR3 is 15 residues. CDR3 protein: CASSYSYGPQETQYF.

The chain couples TRBV7-8 to TRBJ2-3; TCRdb designates TRBD1, a call that cannot be tested without DNA. CDR3 length: 19 residues. CDR1 and CDR2 from the germline V gene are SGHVS and FQNEAQ. The CDR3 region is CASSLGTGGILSSTDTQYF.

The rearrangement links TRBV5-1 to TRBJ2-7; TCRdb's D gene call, TRBD2, goes unchecked for lack of DNA. Per the germline V gene, CDR1 is SGHRS and CDR2 is YFSETQ. The CDR3 extends over 12 amino acids. The CDR3 loop is CASSSDLPEQYF.

This sequence joins TRBV7-9 and TRBJ2-5; checking the TCRdb D call of TRBD1 is not possible without DNA. The CDR3 sequence is 15 residues long. From germline, CDR1 is SEHNR and CDR2 FQNEAQ (reference sequence). This CDR3 reads CASSLGPDYLETQYF.

The rearrangement links TRBV27 to TRBJ1-5; no DNA is available, so the TRBD1 call from TCRdb remains unchecked. Germline CDR1 reads MNHEY; CDR2 reads SMNVEV (reference sequence). The CDR3 contains 14 residues. CDR3 sequence reads: CASRDRGINQPQHF.

This chain joins TRBV7-2 and TRBJ2-3. CDR1 and CDR2 (germline): SGHTA, FQGNSA. The CDR3 extends over 14 amino acids. CDR3 residues: CASSLDVSTDTQYF.

The rearrangement joins TRBV29-1 to TRBJ2-3; as DNA is missing, the TRBD1 call by TCRdb cannot be tested. Germline CDR1 and CDR2: SQVTM and ANQGSEA. This CDR3 region has 12 residues. This chain's CDR3 is CSVWDSTDTQYF.

The chain combines TRBV7-2 with TRBJ2-2; TCRdb indicates TRBD1, and absent DNA this call remains unverified. Per the germline V gene, CDR1 is SGHTA and CDR2 is FQGNSA. The CDR3 sequence is 15 residues long. CDR3 region: CASSSPRVSTGELFF.

J is TRBJ2-1 and V is TRBV27; TCRdb returns TRBD1, unconfirmable since there is no DNA. The CDR3 runs 14 residues. Germline V gene lookup returns CDR1 MNHEY and CDR2 SMNVEV (reference sequence). The CDR3 loop reads CASSLPQANHEQFF.

This chain connects TRBV4-3 to TRBJ1-2; TCRdb's D call of TRBD1 is untestable without DNA. The CDR3 spans 16 residues. Germline-derived CDR1 and CDR2 are LGHNA and YSLEER. The CDR3 sequence: CASSQGFRDRVDGYTF.

The rearrangement uses TRBV7-2 and TRBJ2-5; checking the TCRdb D call of TRBD1 is not possible without DNA. Germline V gene sequence: CDR1 SGHTA, CDR2 FQGNSA. The CDR3 extends over 13 amino acids. The CDR3 spells CASSLGTKETQYF.

This chain links TRBV6-2 or TRBV6-3 with TRBJ2-1; as DNA is missing, the TRBD1 call by TCRdb cannot be tested. Germline assignment: CDR1 MNHEY and CDR2 SVGEGT. There are 14 residues in the CDR3. CDR3 in amino acids: CASSGGGSSNEQFF.

CDR3 sequence reads: CSVSPGGEAFF. This chain joins TRBV29-1 and TRBJ1-1; TCRdb outputs TRBD1, but without DNA this stays unchecked. CDR3 size: 11 residues. In germline, CDR1 is SQVTM, CDR2 ANQGSEA.

The chain carries TRBV12-3 or TRBV12-4 and TRBJ2-4; TCRdb's D call, TRBD2, is unchecked because there is no DNA. The CDR3 contains 13 residues. This CDR3 is CASSPGLRDIQYF.

The chain recombines TRBV12-3 or TRBV12-4 with TRBJ2-7; TCRdb's D call of TRBD1 is untestable without DNA. The CDR3 has 15 residues. The CDR3 reads CASSLVGTSSYEQYF.

V gene TRBV5-5 combines with J gene TRBJ2-1. The CDR3 is 14 residues long. CDR1 is SGHKS, CDR2 YYEKEE, per germline (reference sequence). CDR3 region: CASSLLVDYNEQFF.